Each of the 32 T cell receptor beta chains below was sequenced from the same sample in a study of T cell repertoires in cytomegalovirus infection. No cognate antigen is known for these TCRs. TCRdb independently ran MiXCR on the reads; one entry per CDR3 protein. Here the sample spans approximately 150,000 distinct CDR3 sequences, about 22% being singletons. The source was CD8+ T cells from cultured PBMCs, collected from culture after CMV antigen stimulation. The receptors shown here come from a human donor in good health (CMV status not recorded). Some clones in this sample may be carry-over from other donors' samples.

This clonotype was found many times. The chain links TRBV19 to TRBJ2-7; D gene ambiguous. There are 11 residues in the CDR3. Germline V lookup: CDR1 LNHDA, CDR2 SQIVND (reference sequence). V lost 1 base and J 4 bases, leaving 2 bases between the germline ends. The CDR3 loop reads CASSIGYEQYF. CDR3 DNA: TGTGCCAGTAGTATAGGGTACGAGCAGTACTTC. Filled out from reference TRBV19 and TRBJ2-7, the complete variable domain reads DGGITQSPKYLFRKEGQNVTLSCEQNLNHDAMYWYRQDPGQGLRLIYYSQIVNDFQKGDIAEGYSVSREKKESFPLTVTSAQKNPTAFYLCASSIGYEQYFGPGTRLTVT.

This clonotype was observed a few times. The chain is built from TRBV19 and TRBJ1-1; D is perhaps TRBD1 (5 bases). V lost 3 bases and J 7 bases, leaving 12 bases between the germline ends. The CDR3 length is 13 residues. The germline V gene has CDR1 LNHDA and CDR2 SQIVND (reference sequence). This chain's CDR3 is CASSISMTVEAFF. Written as DNA, the CDR3 is TGTGCCAGTAGTATCAGTATGACAGTTGAAGCTTTCTTT.

This clonotype has only a few counts. The chain is built from TRBV7-2 and TRBJ2-7; TRBD2 is a possible D gene (5 bases). The V gene lost 1 base and the J gene lost 4 bases, with 14 bases spanning the gap. The CDR3 has 15 amino acids. Germline V CDR1 and CDR2: SGHTA, FQGNSA. The CDR3 bases are TGTGCCAGCAGCTTAGGAGTCACCGCGGGTTACGAGCAGTACTTC. Protein: CASSLGVTAGYEQYF.

A few counts support this clonotype. V gene TRBV27 combines with J gene TRBJ1-1; D remains unclear. The CDR3 totals 14 residues. CDR1 and CDR2 from the germline V gene are MNHEY and SMNVEV (reference sequence). V lost 5 bases and J lost 5, with 15 bases in between. The CDR3 sequence: CASSPRAMVTEAFF. In DNA, the CDR3 is TGTGCCAGCAGTCCCCGCGCCATGGTGACTGAAGCTTTCTTT.

This clonotype was observed a handful of times. The rearrangement joins TRBV12-3 or TRBV12-4 to TRBJ1-5, with D tentatively TRBD1 (5 bases). The CDR3 consists of 16 residues. Trimming took 5 bases from V and 4 from J, leaving 18 bases between them. The CDR3 spells CASSLGAGSGNQPQHF. CDR3 sequence (DNA): TGTGCCAGCAGTCTCGGGGCGGGGAGTGGGAATCAGCCCCAGCATTTT.

V gene TRBV30 combines with J gene TRBJ1-2; 7 bases agree with TRBD1. Unmatched junction bases numbered 16, after V lost 2 bases and J lost 7 bases. This CDR3 comprises 16 residues. Germline loops: CDR1 GTSNPN, CDR2 SVGIG (reference sequence). The CDR3 region is CAWSPPDRRLTVGYTF. The CDR3 coding sequence is TGTGCCTGGAGTCCCCCGGACAGGCGCTTAACCGTTGGCTACACCTTC.

This clonotype was seen a handful of times. The rearrangement links TRBV6-2 or TRBV6-3 to TRBJ2-4; D might be TRBD2 (5 bases). With 6 bases removed from V and 0 bases from J, the gap between germline ends came to 18 bases. This CDR3 has 17 residues. Germline values: CDR1 MNHEY, CDR2 SVGEGT. The CDR3 DNA is TGTGCCAGCAGCCGCCGAGTGGGAGAGATAGCCAAAAACATTCAGTACTTC. Translating gives CASSRRVGEIAKNIQYF.

V usage is TRBV6-2 or TRBV6-3 and J usage is TRBJ2-3; D gene ambiguous. Germline-derived CDR1 and CDR2 are MNHEY and SVGEGT. Trimming pared 2 bases from V and 4 bases from J, leaving 7 bases between. This CDR3 contains 13 residues. The CDR3 reads CASSYIFADTQYF. CDR3 DNA sequence: TGTGCCAGCAGTTACATCTTCGCAGATACGCAGTATTTT.

This clonotype was picked up a small number of times. This chain links TRBV7-8 with TRBJ2-7, with 11 bases identical to TRBD2. Trimming at V came to 4 bases and at J to 2 bases, leaving 1 base not matched to a gene. The germline CDR1 and CDR2 sequences are SGHVS and FQNEAQ. The CDR3 consists of 14 residues. The chain's CDR3 is CASSSTSGAYEQYF. The DNA for the CDR3 is TGTGCCAGCAGCTCGACTAGCGGGGCCTACGAGCAGTACTTC.

There are a few counts of this clonotype. J is TRBJ2-5 and V is TRBV18, with a possible D match to TRBD1 (6 bases). This CDR3 contains 19 residues. The germline CDR1 and CDR2 sequences are KGHSH and LQKENI. Trimming removed 0 bases from V and 5 bases from J, with 25 bases in between. CDR3 residues: CASSPPEQGRELLRETQYF. The CDR3, as DNA: TGTGCCAGCTCACCACCGGAGCAGGGGAGAGAGCTGTTACGGGAGACCCAGTACTTC.

This clonotype came up many times. The genes are TRBV13 and TRBJ1-1, with D tentatively TRBD1 (6 bases). Germline CDR1 reads PRHDT; CDR2 reads FYEKMQ (reference sequence). The CDR3 is 15 amino acids. Trimming took 5 bases from V and 1 from J, leaving 14 bases between them. The CDR3 here is CASSPRGRGNTEAFF. The DNA for the CDR3 is TGTGCCAGCAGCCCCAGGGGACGGGGGAACACTGAAGCTTTCTTT.

This clonotype was detected a few times. The rearrangement joins TRBV12-3 or TRBV12-4 to TRBJ1-1; D uncertain. The CDR3 sequence is 13 residues long. V shed 0 bases and J shed 8 bases, with 10 bases lying between them. The CDR3 region is CASSLALWGEAFF. The CDR3 DNA sequence: TGTGCCAGCAGTTTAGCGCTTTGGGGAGAAGCTTTCTTT.

This clonotype was seen a handful of times. This chain links TRBV7-9 with TRBJ2-2; D is undetermined. The germline gives CDR1 SEHNR, CDR2 FQNEAQ (reference sequence). This CDR3 is 14 amino acids long. The ends were cut back, 9 bases at V and 1 base at J, with 12 bases in the middle. The CDR3 is CASPRSGNTGELFF. The CDR3 DNA is TGTGCCAGTCCCAGGTCGGGGAACACCGGGGAGCTGTTTTTT.

This clonotype turned up a few times. The rearrangement links TRBV7-9 to TRBJ1-5; 8 bases match TRBD1. Germline CDR1 reads SEHNR; CDR2 reads FQNEAQ (reference sequence). The CDR3 totals 15 residues. V shed 5 bases and J 6 bases; nucleotides not matched to a gene: 9. CDR3 protein: CASSRTGRSTQPQHF. The CDR3 DNA reads TGTGCCAGCAGCAGGACAGGGAGAAGTACTCAGCCCCAGCATTTT. Full variable domain (outside the CDR3, taken from reference TRBV7-9 and TRBJ1-5): DTGVSQNPRHKITKRGQNVTFRCDPISEHNRLYWYRQTLGQGPEFLTYFQNEAQLEKSRLLSDRFSAERPKGSFSTLEIQRTEQGDSAMYLCASSRTGRSTQPQHFGDGTRLSIL.

The rearrangement joins TRBV6-2 or TRBV6-3 to TRBJ2-7; tentative D call: TRBD2 (6 bases). Trimming removed 7 bases from V and 2 bases from J, with 18 bases in between. CDR1 and CDR2 (germline): MNHEY, SVGEGT. The CDR3 has 15 amino acids. Here the CDR3 reads CASTQRPGLPYEQYF. Written as DNA, the CDR3 is TGTGCCAGCACTCAGCGTCCGGGACTTCCCTACGAGCAGTACTTC.

This clonotype came up a few times. V and J are TRBV12-3 or TRBV12-4 and TRBJ2-6; 7 bases are shared with TRBD1. V was pared by 4 bases and J by 3 bases, with 6 bases of the junction left unmatched. There are 16 residues in the CDR3. The DNA for the CDR3 is TGTGCCAGCAGTTGGGACAGCCGTGTTGGGGCCAACGTCCTGACTTTC. It translates to CASSWDSRVGANVLTF.

This clonotype was seen only a few times. This chain uses TRBV7-2 with TRBJ2-4; 10 positions match TRBD1. V dropped 5 bases and J dropped 0; count of bases not matched to a gene: 10. This CDR3 spans 18 amino acids. Germline lookup yields CDR1 SGHTA and CDR2 FQGNSA. The CDR3: CASSKGQGTHLAKNIQYF. CDR3 in DNA: TGTGCCAGCAGCAAGGGACAGGGGACCCACCTAGCCAAAAACATTCAGTACTTC.

This chain joins TRBV7-2 and TRBJ2-4; D remains ambiguous. The V gene's germline CDR1 is SGHTA and CDR2 FQGNSA. CDR3 size: 16 residues. V lost 0 bases and J 8 bases, leaving 17 bases between the germline ends. The CDR3, as DNA: TGTGCCAGCAGCTTAGCGAACGGCCGACGGACGGACATTCAGTACTTC. Its translation is CASSLANGRRTDIQYF.

This clonotype was counted ten times or more. The V and J genes are TRBV7-9 and TRBJ2-7; no definite D call. With 3 bases removed from V and 2 bases from J, the gap between germline ends came to 2 bases. CDR1 and CDR2 from the germline V gene are SEHNR and FQNEAQ (reference sequence). The CDR3 is 11 residues long. Written as DNA, the CDR3 is TGTGCCAGCAGCTTGACCTACGAGCAGTACTTC. Its translation is CASSLTYEQYF.

The chain carries TRBV6-5 and TRBJ1-3; maybe TRBD1 (6 bases). There are 14 residues in the CDR3. Trimming took off 5 bases at V and 4 bases at J, with 12 bases between the two ends. Germline lookup yields CDR1 MNHEY and CDR2 SVGAGI. CDR3 loop: CASSLAGVGNTIYF. CDR3 in DNA: TGTGCCAGCAGTCTCGCAGGGGTCGGAAACACCATATATTTT.

The rearrangement joins TRBV20-1 to TRBJ1-5; TRBD1 agrees at 11 bases. V dropped 5 bases and J dropped 6; count of bases not matched to a gene: 9. Germline V gene data show CDR1 as DFQATT and CDR2 as SNEGSKA (reference sequence). This CDR3 comprises 15 residues. CDR3 sequence (DNA): TGCAGTGCTTACCTGAGGACAGGGGGCTCTCAGCCCCAGCATTTT. Translated: CSAYLRTGGSQPQHF.

The chain links TRBV7-9 to TRBJ2-1, with no clear D. Germline V lookup: CDR1 SEHNR, CDR2 FQNEAQ (reference sequence). V dropped 7 bases and J dropped 7 bases, with 17 bases sitting between them. This CDR3 has 14 residues. The CDR3 loop reads CASIAPSSRNEQFF. CDR3 nucleotide sequence: TGTGCCAGCATCGCCCCCTCTAGTCGGAATGAGCAGTTCTTC.

This clonotype showed up many times. This rearrangement joins TRBV4-1 to TRBJ2-3; 9 bases align to TRBD2. V was clipped by 0 bases and J by 0 bases; unmatched bases: 19. The CDR3 has 22 residues. Germline values: CDR1 MGHRA, CDR2 YSYEKL. The CDR3 region has the DNA TGCGCCAGCAGCCAAGAAGTCCCCCCCCTAGCGGGGCCACCTACTAGCACAGATACGCAGTATTTT. Translating it yields CASSQEVPPLAGPPTSTDTQYF.

This chain connects TRBV5-6 to TRBJ2-4; D call uncertain. From germline, CDR1 is SGHDT and CDR2 YYEEEE. V shed 4 bases and J shed 0 bases, with 17 bases lying between them. The CDR3 consists of 17 residues. CDR3 in amino acids: CASSVRVADLAKNIQYF. CDR3 nucleotides: TGTGCCAGCAGCGTTAGGGTCGCGGACCTAGCCAAAAACATTCAGTACTTC.

This clonotype was observed a handful of times. CDR3 sequence reads: CASSLRGGGVWTGELFF. Written as DNA, the CDR3 is TGTGCCAGCAGCTTACGAGGGGGAGGGGTGTGGACCGGGGAGCTGTTTTTT. V is TRBV7-2 and J is TRBJ2-2; TRBD2 might be the D (7 bases). The CDR3 spans 17 residues. Trimming stripped 2 bases from V and 5 bases from J, with 18 bases between. Looked up from germline, CDR1 is SGHTA and CDR2 is FQGNSA.

This clonotype has a count of ten or more. The chain recombines TRBV20-1 with TRBJ1-6; TRBD1 matches 7 bases. V lost 1 base to trimming and J lost 9 bases; unmatched junction nucleotides: 9. CDR1 and CDR2 (germline): DFQATT, SNEGSKA (reference sequence). The CDR3 spans 15 residues. CDR3 region: CSARATAGDSSPLHF. The DNA for the CDR3 is TGCAGTGCTAGAGCTACGGCAGGGGACAGTTCACCCCTCCACTTT.

This rearrangement joins TRBV6-2 or TRBV6-3 to TRBJ2-2; D perhaps matches TRBD2 (6 bases). V lost 0 bases to trimming and J lost 2 bases, with 10 bases between them. Germline assignment: CDR1 MNHEY and CDR2 SVGEGT. The CDR3 covers 16 residues. The CDR3 DNA sequence: TGTGCCAGCAGTTACTCGGTCGGGGGTAACACCGGGGAGCTGTTTTTT. It encodes CASSYSVGGNTGELFF.

This clonotype was counted only a few times. The rearrangement links TRBV2 to TRBJ1-4, with no clear D. CDR3 length: 15 residues. Germline lookup yields CDR1 SNHLY and CDR2 FYNNEI. V was pared by 3 bases and J by 8 bases, with 16 bases between. The CDR3 nucleotides read TGTGCCAGCAGTGAGCCCTTCCGGGAGCCCGAAAAACTGTTTTTT. This codes for CASSEPFREPEKLFF.

This clonotype turned up a few times. This chain joins TRBV2 and TRBJ1-1; possibly TRBD1 for D (5 bases). This CDR3 comprises 10 residues. Germline assignment: CDR1 SNHLY and CDR2 FYNNEI. Trimming pared 6 bases from V and 10 bases from J, leaving 9 bases between. The CDR3 sequence: CASRGLVAFF. The CDR3 bases are TGTGCCAGCAGGGGACTTGTAGCTTTCTTT.

The genes are TRBV7-6 and TRBJ2-7, with D hard to call. Germline V gene sequence: CDR1 SGHVS, CDR2 FNYEAQ. The CDR3 length is 13 residues. V was trimmed by 5 bases and J by 5 bases, leaving 13 bases between them. The CDR3 sequence is CASSARRGDEQYF. DNA for the CDR3: TGTGCCAGCAGCGCCCGACGCGGCGACGAGCAGTACTTC. The full variable domain, in which reference TRBV7-6 and TRBJ2-7 provide the parts outside the CDR3, is GAGVSQSPRYKVTKRGQDVALRCDPISGHVSLYWYRQALGQGPEFLTYFNYEAQQDKSGLPNDRFSAERPEGSISTLTIQRTEQRDSAMYRCASSARRGDEQYFGPGTRLTVT.

The V call is TRBV2, the J call TRBJ2-4; D could derive from TRBD1 or TRBD2 (5 bases each). V shed 3 bases and J shed 9 bases, with 15 bases lying between them. Germline CDR1 reads SNHLY; CDR2 reads FYNNEI. The CDR3 spans 14 residues. The DNA of the CDR3 is TGTGCCAGCAGTGATCCGGGGCCAATTATCATTCAGTACTTC. Its translation is CASSDPGPIIIQYF.

This clonotype was detected only a few times. The chain links TRBV27 to TRBJ2-6, with 8 bases fitting TRBD1. Germline CDR1 is MNHEY and CDR2 is SMNVEV (reference sequence). CDR3 size: 17 residues. Trimming took 8 bases from V and 0 from J; bases not matched to a gene: 9. The CDR3 region is CASGDRGLHSGANVLTF. In nucleotides, the CDR3 is TGTGCCAGCGGCGACAGGGGACTGCACTCTGGGGCCAACGTCCTGACTTTC.